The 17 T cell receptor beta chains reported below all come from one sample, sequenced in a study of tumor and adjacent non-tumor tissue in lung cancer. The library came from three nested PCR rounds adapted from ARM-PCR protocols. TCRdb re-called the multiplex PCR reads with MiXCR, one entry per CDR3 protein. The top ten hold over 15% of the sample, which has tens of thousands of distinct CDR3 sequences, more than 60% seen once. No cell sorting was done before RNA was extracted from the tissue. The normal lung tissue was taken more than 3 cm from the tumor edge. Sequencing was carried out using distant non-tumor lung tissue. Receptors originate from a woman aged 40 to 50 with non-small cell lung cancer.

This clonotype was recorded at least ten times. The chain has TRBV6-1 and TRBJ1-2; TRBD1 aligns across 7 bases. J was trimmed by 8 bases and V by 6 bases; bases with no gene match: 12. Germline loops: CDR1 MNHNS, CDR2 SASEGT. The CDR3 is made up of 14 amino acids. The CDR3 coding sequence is TGTGCCAGCAGGCCACCCTTTACAGGGGTGGGCTACACCTTC. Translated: CASRPPFTGVGYTF.

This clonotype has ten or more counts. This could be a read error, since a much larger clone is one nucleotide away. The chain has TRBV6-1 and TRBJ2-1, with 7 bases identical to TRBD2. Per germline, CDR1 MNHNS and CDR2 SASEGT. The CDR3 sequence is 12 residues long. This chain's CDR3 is CASSEFGTTQLF. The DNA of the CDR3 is TGTGCCAGCAGTGAATTCGGGACTACGCAGCTCTTC.

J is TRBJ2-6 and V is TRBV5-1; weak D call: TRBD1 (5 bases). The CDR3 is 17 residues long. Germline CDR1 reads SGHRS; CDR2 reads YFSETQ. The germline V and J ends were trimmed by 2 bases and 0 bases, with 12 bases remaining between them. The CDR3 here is CASSLQVPSSGANVLTF. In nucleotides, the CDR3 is TGCGCCAGCAGCTTACAGGTCCCGTCCTCTGGGGCCAACGTCCTGACTTTC.

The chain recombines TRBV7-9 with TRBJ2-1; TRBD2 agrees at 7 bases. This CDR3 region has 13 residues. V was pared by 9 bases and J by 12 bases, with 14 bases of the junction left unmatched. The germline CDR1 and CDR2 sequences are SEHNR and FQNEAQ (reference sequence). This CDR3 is CASSQRIAGGQFF. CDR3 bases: TGTGCCAGTAGCCAAAGGATAGCGGGCGGGCAGTTCTTC.

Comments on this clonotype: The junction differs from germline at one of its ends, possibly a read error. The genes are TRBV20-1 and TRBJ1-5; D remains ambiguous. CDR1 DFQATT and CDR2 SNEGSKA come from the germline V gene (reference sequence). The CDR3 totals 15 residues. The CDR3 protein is CRARDLDGSNQPRHF. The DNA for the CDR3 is TGCAGGGCTAGAGATCTGGACGGGAGCAATCAGCCCCGGCATTTT.

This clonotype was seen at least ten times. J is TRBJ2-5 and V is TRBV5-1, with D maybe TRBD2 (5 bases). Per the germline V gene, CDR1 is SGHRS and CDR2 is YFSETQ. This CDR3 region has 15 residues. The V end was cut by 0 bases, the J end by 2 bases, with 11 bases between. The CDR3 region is CASSLEAGRQETQYF. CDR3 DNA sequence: TGCGCCAGCAGCTTGGAGGCGGGCAGACAAGAGACCCAGTACTTC.

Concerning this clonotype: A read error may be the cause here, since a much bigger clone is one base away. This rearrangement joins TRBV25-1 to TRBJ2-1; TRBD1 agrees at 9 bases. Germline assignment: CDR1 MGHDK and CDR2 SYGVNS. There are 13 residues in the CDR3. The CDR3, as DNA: TGTCCCAGACCGTGGGCGGGACAGGGAAAGCAGTTCTTC. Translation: CPRPWAGQGKQFF.

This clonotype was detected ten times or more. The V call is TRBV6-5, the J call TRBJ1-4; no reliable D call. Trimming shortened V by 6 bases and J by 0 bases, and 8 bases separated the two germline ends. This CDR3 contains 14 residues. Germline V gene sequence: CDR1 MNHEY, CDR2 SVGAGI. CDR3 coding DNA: TGTGCCAGCAGGTCCATTGCAACTAATGAAAAACTGTTTTTT. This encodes CASRSIATNEKLFF.

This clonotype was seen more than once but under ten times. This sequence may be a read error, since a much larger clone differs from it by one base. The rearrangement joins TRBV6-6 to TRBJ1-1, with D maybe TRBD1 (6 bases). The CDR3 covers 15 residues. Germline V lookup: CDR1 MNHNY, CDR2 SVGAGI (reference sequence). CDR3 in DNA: TGTGCCAGCGACACCCGGGCAGGGGCGGGGACTGAAGCTCTCTTT. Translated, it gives CASDTRAGAGTEALF.

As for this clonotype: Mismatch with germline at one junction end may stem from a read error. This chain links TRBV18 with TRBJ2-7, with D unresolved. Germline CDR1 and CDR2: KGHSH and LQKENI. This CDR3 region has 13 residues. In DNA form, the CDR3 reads TGTGTCAGCTCACCACCCGAAAGGGACGAGCAGTACTTC. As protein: CVSSPPERDEQYF.

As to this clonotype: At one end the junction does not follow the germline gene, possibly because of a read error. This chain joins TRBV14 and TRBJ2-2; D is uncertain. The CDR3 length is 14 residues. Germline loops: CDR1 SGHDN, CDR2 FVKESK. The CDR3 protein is CTSSFAAEPGELFF. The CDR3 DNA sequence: TGTACCAGCAGCTTCGCGGCCGAACCCGGGGAGCTGTTTTTT.

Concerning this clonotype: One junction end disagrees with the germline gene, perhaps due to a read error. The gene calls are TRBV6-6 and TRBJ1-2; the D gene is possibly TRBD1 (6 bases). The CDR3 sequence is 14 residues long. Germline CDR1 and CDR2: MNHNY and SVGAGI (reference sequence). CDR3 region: CSSRRGRPQDSYTF. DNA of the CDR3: TGTTCCAGCAGACGGGGGCGGCCCCAGGATAGCTACACCTTC.

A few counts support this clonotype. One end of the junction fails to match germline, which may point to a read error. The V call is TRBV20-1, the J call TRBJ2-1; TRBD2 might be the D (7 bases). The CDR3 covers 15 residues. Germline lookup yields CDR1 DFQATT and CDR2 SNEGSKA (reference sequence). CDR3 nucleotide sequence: TGCAGTGCCCGAAGGGGGGGTCTCGATGGGAATGGGCAGTTCTTC. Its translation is CSARRGGLDGNGQFF.

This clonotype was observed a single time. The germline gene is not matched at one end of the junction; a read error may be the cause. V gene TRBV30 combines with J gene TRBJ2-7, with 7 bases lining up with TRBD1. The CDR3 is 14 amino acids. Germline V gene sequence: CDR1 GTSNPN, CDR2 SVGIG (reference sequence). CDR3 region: CAWSPGTVCYAQYF. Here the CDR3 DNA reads TGTGCCTGGTCCCCCGGGACAGTTTGCTACGCGCAGTACTTC.

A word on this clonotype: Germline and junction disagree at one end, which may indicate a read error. The CDR3 spells CASSFRVLQGAGELFF. The CDR3 nucleotides read TGTGCCAGCAGTTTTAGGGTCCTCCAGGGGGCCGGGGAACTGTTTTTT. The rearrangement links TRBV6-1 to TRBJ2-2; 8 nucleotides align to TRBD1. Germline V gene lookup returns CDR1 MNHNS and CDR2 SASEGT. The CDR3 is made up of 16 amino acids.

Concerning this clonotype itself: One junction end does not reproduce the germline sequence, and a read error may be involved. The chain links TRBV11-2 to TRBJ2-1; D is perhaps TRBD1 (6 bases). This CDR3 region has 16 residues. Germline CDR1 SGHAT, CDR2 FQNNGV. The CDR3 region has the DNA TGTGTCAGCAGCCCCCCAGGGGCGAGTCGCGGCCATGGGCAGTTCTTC. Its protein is CVSSPPGASRGHGQFF.

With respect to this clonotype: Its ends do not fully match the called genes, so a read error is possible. CDR3 loop: CASQTLAGGFNEQFF. In DNA, the CDR3 is TGTGCCAGCCAGACATTAGCGGGGGGTTTCAATGAACAGTTCTTC. The chain employs TRBV12-3 or TRBV12-4 and TRBJ2-1; the match to TRBD2 covers 10 bases. The CDR3 loop spans 15 amino acids.